Listed below are T cell receptor beta chains from one sample, sequenced in a study of human CD4 T cells and Enterobacteriaceae. Clones were read by immunoSEQ multiplex PCR, and TCRdb kept only the in-frame ones, dropping some. The sample contains tens of thousands of clones, approximately 82% of which appear only once. The sample consisted of memory CD4+ T cells from blood. These receptors originate from a human donor in good health. Both conserved end residues are part of each CDR3. The D gene is left open where the match is weak. For some rows the clone size is stated as once, few or many, or as a class when expanded; others skip it.

>NA|TRBV15|TRBJ1-5|NA
TGTGCCACCAGCAGAGATCGCGGGCAGCCCCAGCATTTT
CATSRDRGQPQHF
>NA|TRBV5-1|TRBJ2-7|NA
TGCGCCAGCAGCTTGGACCAATACGAGCAGTACTTC
CASSLDQYEQYF
>NA|TRBV6-5|TRBJ2-1|TRBD2
TGTGCCAGCAGGAAGGGACTATACAATGAGCAGTTCTTC
CASRKGLYNEQFF
>once|TRBV7-6|TRBJ2-3|NA
TGTGCCAGCAGCTCAGGACCCGGAGATACGCAGTATTTT
CASSSGPGDTQYF
>NA|TRBV13|TRBJ2-7|TRBD1
TGTGCCAGCAGCTCCTACAGGGGCTCCAGCTCCTACGAGCAGTACTTC
CASSSYRGSSSYEQYF
>few|TRBV2|TRBJ1-4|NA
TGTGCCACCAGGGTTCGAGGGGAAAAACTGTTTTTT
CATRVRGEKLFF
>medium-sized|TRBV25-1|TRBJ2-3|TRBD1
TGTGCCAGCAGTGGACGACAGGGGTCAGATACGCAGTATTTT
CASSGRQGSDTQYF
>NA|TRBV25-1|TRBJ2-1|TRBD2
TGTGCCAGCCGATTAGCGGGAGAGTCCTACAATGAGCAGTTCTTC
CASRLAGESYNEQFF
>few|TRBV6-6|TRBJ2-2|NA
TGTGCCAGCAGTTACAGGGGGGACACCGGGGAGCTGTTTTTT
CASSYRGDTGELFF
>NA|TRBV6-1|TRBJ1-1|TRBD1
TGTGCCAGCATTCCCTTGACAGGGGGAAGCACTGAAGCTTTCTTT
CASIPLTGGSTEAFF